Each of the 16 T cell receptor beta chains below was sequenced from the same sample in a study of PD-L1 blockade in urothelial cancer. Sample time point: peripheral blood 6 weeks after treatment start. Some clones are missing from TCRdb's copy, which holds only in-frame ones; the method was immunoSEQ multiplex PCR. The profile shows some 75,000 clones, approximately 90% of them singletons. The sample consisted of PBMCs, taken around atezolizumab (anti-PD-L1) treatment. All receptors come from a woman aged 80 or over with urothelial cancer.

The V gene is TRBV4-1, the J gene TRBJ2-1; 9 bases match TRBD2. V dropped 0 bases and J dropped 9; count of bases not matched to a gene: 9. The CDR3 contains 16 residues. The V gene's germline CDR1 is MGHRA and CDR2 YSYEKL. The CDR3 nucleotides read TGCGCCAGCAGCCAAGAGACGGGACTAGCTTCTGGTGAGCAGTTCTTC. Encoded protein: CASSQETGLASGEQFF.

V is TRBV4-2 and J is TRBJ1-1; D is unclear. CDR1 is LGHNA, CDR2 YNFKEQ, per germline. The CDR3 is 15 amino acids. The germline V and J ends were trimmed by 4 bases and 2 bases, with 14 bases remaining between them. In DNA, the CDR3 is TGTGCCAGCAGCCCTCGTGAGGGCCTAAACACTGAAGCTTTCTTT. Its translation: CASSPREGLNTEAFF.

V and J are TRBV27 and TRBJ1-5; TRBD1 matches 10 bases. Trimming removed 8 bases from V and 0 bases from J; junction bases left unmatched: 4. The CDR3 is 15 amino acids. CDR1 is MNHEY and CDR2 is SMNVEV in the germline V gene (reference sequence). This CDR3 is CASRTGGLSNQPQHF. DNA for the CDR3: TGTGCCAGCCGGACAGGGGGACTTAGCAATCAGCCCCAGCATTTT.

This rearrangement joins TRBV13 to TRBJ1-5; D not resolved. The germline V and J ends were trimmed by 2 bases and 2 bases, with 13 bases remaining between them. CDR1 and CDR2 (germline): PRHDT, FYEKMQ (reference sequence). The CDR3 sequence is 16 residues long. CDR3 in amino acids: CASSLFPEDGNQPQHF. The CDR3 bases are TGTGCCAGCAGCTTATTCCCAGAGGATGGCAATCAGCCCCAGCATTTT.

V and J are TRBV2 and TRBJ2-5; 9 nucleotides agree with TRBD1. The CDR3 contains 13 residues. Unmatched junction bases numbered 6, after V lost 7 bases and J lost 6 bases. Germline V gene data show CDR1 as SNHLY and CDR2 as FYNNEI. The CDR3 here is CASTAQGAQTQYF. For the CDR3, the DNA is TGTGCCAGCACCGCACAGGGGGCCCAGACCCAGTACTTC.

The V call is TRBV28, the J call TRBJ1-1; D unresolved. V was trimmed by 3 bases and J by 11 bases, leaving 16 bases between them. Germline CDR1 is MDHEN and CDR2 is SYDVKM. The CDR3 consists of 13 residues. CDR3 protein: CASSLFEPKEAFF. For the CDR3, the DNA is TGTGCCAGCAGTTTGTTTGAGCCCAAGGAGGCTTTCTTT.

The rearrangement uses TRBV5-1 and TRBJ2-1; TRBD2 matches 9 bases. The CDR3 sequence is 16 residues long. CDR1 and CDR2 (germline): SGHRS, YFSETQ. Trimming removed 2 bases from V and 4 bases from J; junction bases left unmatched: 7. The CDR3 DNA reads as TGCGCCAGCAGCTTTGACAGCGGGAGGCCATACAATGAGCAGTTCTTC. Its translation: CASSFDSGRPYNEQFF.

CDR3 nucleotides: TGTGCCAGCAGCCTCGCCTCAAGAGGCATGAACACTGAAGCTTTCTTT. This gives the protein CASSLASRGMNTEAFF. The chain carries TRBV7-8 and TRBJ1-1; D remains unclear. V lost 5 bases and J 0 bases, leaving 16 bases between the germline ends. Per the germline V gene, CDR1 is SGHVS and CDR2 is FQNEAQ. CDR3 length: 16 residues.

The chain carries TRBV30 and TRBJ2-7; a weak D match, TRBD2 (5 bases). This CDR3 is 8 amino acids long. Germline V gene data show CDR1 as GTSNPN and CDR2 as SVGIG (reference sequence). With 5 bases removed from V and 9 bases from J, the gap between germline ends came to 5 bases. This CDR3 is CAWGGQYF. CDR3 DNA sequence: TGTGCCTGGGGAGGGCAGTACTTC.

The table lists this clone with a count of one. V and J are TRBV29-1 and TRBJ2-6, with a possible D match to TRBD2 (7 bases). The V end lost 6 bases, the J end lost 3 bases, and 18 bases lay between the germline ends. Germline V gene sequence: CDR1 SQVTM, CDR2 ANQGSEA. The CDR3 covers 16 residues. CDR3 loop: CSVTGSGEGGANVLTF. The DNA of the CDR3 is TGCAGCGTGACAGGATCAGGGGAGGGTGGGGCCAACGTCCTGACTTTC.

The chain uses TRBV7-8 and TRBJ2-2; 10 positions agree with TRBD1. The germline V gene encodes CDR1 SGHVS and CDR2 FQNEAQ. V was pared by 2 bases and J by 5 bases, with 5 bases of the junction left unmatched. CDR3 length equals 16 residues. The CDR3 nucleotides read TGTGCCAGCAGCTTACCAGGGACAGGGGTAACCGGGGAGCTGTTTTTT. This sequence encodes CASSLPGTGVTGELFF.

The V gene is TRBV10-3, the J gene TRBJ1-2; D not certain. Germline V gives CDR1 ENHRY, CDR2 SYGVKD. V dropped 3 bases and J dropped 0 bases, with 8 bases sitting between them. The CDR3 has 14 amino acids. The DNA of the CDR3 is TGTGCCATCAGTGATGAGCTCACTAACTATGGCTACACCTTC. This gives the protein CAISDELTNYGYTF.

In DNA, the CDR3 is TGTGCCAGCAGCTTACAAGGGCTAGCGGGAGAAGATACGCAGTATTTT. Protein: CASSLQGLAGEDTQYF. The chain couples TRBV7-3 to TRBJ2-3, with 10 bases aligning to TRBD2. The germline gives CDR1 SGHTA, CDR2 FQGTGA. The CDR3 is 16 amino acids. Trimming at V came to 2 bases and at J to 5 bases, leaving 7 bases not matched to a gene.

This chain links TRBV19 with TRBJ2-5; D may be TRBD2 (5 bases). In germline, CDR1 is LNHDA, CDR2 SQIVND (reference sequence). The CDR3 length is 13 residues. V lost 5 bases to trimming and J lost 7 bases, with 14 bases between them. CDR3 DNA: TGTGCCAGTAGTCGGGATCTTTTGGGGACCCAGTACTTC. Translating gives CASSRDLLGTQYF.

The CDR3 sequence is CASSIGTDNYGYTF. The CDR3 DNA reads TGTGCCAGTAGTATAGGGACAGATAACTATGGCTACACCTTC. The chain uses TRBV19 and TRBJ1-2; D is perhaps TRBD1 (6 bases). The ends were cut back, 1 base at V and 1 base at J, with 7 bases in the middle. This CDR3 spans 14 amino acids. Germline CDR1 reads LNHDA; CDR2 reads SQIVND (reference sequence).

The rearrangement uses TRBV4-2 and TRBJ2-1; tentatively, D is TRBD2 (7 bases). In germline, CDR1 is LGHNA, CDR2 YNFKEQ. The CDR3 is 17 residues long. Trimming removed 0 bases at V and 2 bases at J, with 14 bases between. The CDR3 DNA reads as TGTGCCAGCAGCCAAGATCCAGGAGGGGGGGCCTACAATGAGCAGTTCTTC. It translates to CASSQDPGGGAYNEQFF.